The 27 T cell receptor beta chains given below trace back to one sample, sequenced in a study of T cell changes during pregnancy in multiple sclerosis. TCRdb's table, derived via immunoSEQ multiplex PCR, lists solely in-frame clones and lacks some. The profile covers approximately 41,000 clones, with roughly 92% appearing a single time and about 0.73% taken by the ten largest. The input for sequencing was CD4+ T cells from peripheral blood mononuclear cells, taken in the first trimester of pregnancy. The receptors were gathered from a female donor with multiple sclerosis, enrolled in a pregnancy study.

This sequence joins TRBV11-3 and TRBJ2-2; 10 bases fit TRBD1. The CDR3 loop spans 18 amino acids. CDR1 is SGHNT, CDR2 YENEEA, per germline. V shed 5 bases and J 4 bases; nucleotides not matched to a gene: 13. CDR3: CASSRGARGQGPTGELFF. The CDR3 DNA reads as TGTGCCAGCAGCCGCGGGGCGAGGGGACAGGGGCCCACCGGGGAGCTGTTTTTT.

CDR3 loop: CASSLVGPGEAFF. The CDR3 DNA sequence: TGTGCCAGCAGTTTAGTGGGCCCCGGGGAGGCTTTCTTT. The rearrangement links TRBV27 to TRBJ1-1; D call uncertain. V was clipped by 2 bases and J by 11 bases, with 15 bases between them. CDR3 length: 13 residues. Germline assignment: CDR1 MNHEY and CDR2 SMNVEV (reference sequence).

This chain uses TRBV19 with TRBJ1-2; possibly TRBD1 for D (5 bases). Germline loops: CDR1 LNHDA, CDR2 SQIVND (reference sequence). Trimming took 4 bases from V and 4 from J, leaving 10 bases between them. This CDR3 is 13 amino acids long. DNA for the CDR3: TGTGCCAGTAGTAGACAGACGATCTATGGCTACACCTTC. Its translation: CASSRQTIYGYTF.

This chain connects TRBV7-9 to TRBJ2-1; D might be TRBD1 (6 bases). In germline, CDR1 is SEHNR, CDR2 FQNEAQ (reference sequence). The CDR3 length is 15 residues. V gave up 4 bases and J gave up 3 bases, with 13 bases separating them. The DNA of the CDR3 is TGTGCCAGCAGCTCAGGACAGTCCAACTACAATGAGCAGTTCTTC. As protein: CASSSGQSNYNEQFF.

The V gene is TRBV6-5, the J gene TRBJ2-1; D is unresolved. V shed 0 bases and J shed 3 bases, with 9 bases lying between them. CDR1 and CDR2 from the germline V gene are MNHEY and SVGAGI. This CDR3 has 15 residues. CDR3 nucleotide sequence: TGTGCCAGCAGTTACTCTAGCCTAGTCTACAATGAGCAGTTCTTC. This gives the protein CASSYSSLVYNEQFF.

The chain has TRBV6-5 and TRBJ2-5, with no clear D. CDR1 and CDR2 from the germline V gene are MNHEY and SVGAGI. Trimming took 2 bases from V and 2 from J, leaving 9 bases between them. This CDR3 is built from 14 residues. CDR3 sequence: CASSYDTVQETQYF. As DNA, the CDR3 is TGTGCCAGCAGTTACGACACAGTTCAAGAGACCCAGTACTTC.

Written as DNA, the CDR3 is TGTGCCAGCAGCCCGGCGGCGGGAGGGCTATCCCATACGCAGTATTTT. It encodes CASSPAAGGLSHTQYF. V usage is TRBV5-4 and J usage is TRBJ2-3, with 9 nucleotides matching TRBD2. The CDR3 has 16 residues. Germline loops: CDR1 SGHNT, CDR2 YYREEE (reference sequence). With 4 bases clipped from V and 7 bases from J, the junction kept 13 bases outside the gene matches.

This clone has a single count. V gene TRBV6-5 combines with J gene TRBJ2-3, with 7 bases matching TRBD1. The CDR3 totals 15 residues. Germline values: CDR1 MNHEY, CDR2 SVGAGI. J lost 1 base, V lost 7 bases, and 8 bases had no gene match. CDR3 residues: CASKEGGGRTDTQYF. The CDR3 coding sequence is TGTGCCAGCAAGGAAGGGGGCGGACGCACAGATACGCAGTATTTT.

The V and J genes are TRBV30 and TRBJ2-3; maybe TRBD1 (6 bases). From germline, CDR1 is GTSNPN and CDR2 SVGIG (reference sequence). This CDR3 comprises 13 residues. Deletions cut 5 bases from V and 5 bases from J, with 14 bases between. For the CDR3, the DNA is TGTGCCTGGGCCGGTGGGGGCGGAGATACGCAGTATTTT. Protein product: CAWAGGGGDTQYF.

V is TRBV6-5 and J is TRBJ1-2; the D is unclear. With 0 bases removed from V and 6 bases from J, the gap between germline ends came to 8 bases. The CDR3 spans 13 residues. Germline V gene sequence: CDR1 MNHEY, CDR2 SVGAGI. The CDR3 protein is CASSYSPGHGYTF. For the CDR3, the DNA is TGTGCCAGCAGTTACTCTCCAGGTCATGGCTACACCTTC.

This clone was observed once. V usage is TRBV7-9 and J usage is TRBJ1-2; D perhaps matches TRBD1 (6 bases). This CDR3 comprises 15 residues. Per germline, CDR1 SEHNR and CDR2 FQNEAQ (reference sequence). V lost 1 base to trimming and J lost 2 bases, with 11 bases between them. This CDR3 reads CASSLGAGENYGYTF. The CDR3 DNA reads as TGTGCCAGCAGCTTAGGAGCAGGGGAGAACTATGGCTACACCTTC.

The J gene is TRBJ2-4, the V gene TRBV21-1; TRBD2 is the table's D call and was not checked against the DNA. TRBV21-1 is flagged as a pseudogene. CDR3 size: 11 residues. The CDR3, as DNA: TGTGCCAGCAGCAAAGATAGCATTCAGTACTTC. It codes for CASSKDSIQYF.

J is TRBJ1-2 and V is TRBV19; 7 bases fit TRBD1. J was trimmed by 13 bases and V by 2 bases; bases with no gene match: 13. This CDR3 has 14 amino acids. CDR1 and CDR2 from the germline V gene are LNHDA and SQIVND (reference sequence). The CDR3 DNA follows: TGTGCCAGTAGTATATATACGGGAGGGGGCCACCTCACCTTC. As protein: CASSIYTGGGHLTF.

The chain links TRBV10-3 to TRBJ1-5; TRBD1 is a possible D gene (6 bases). The CDR3 is made up of 13 amino acids. CDR1 and CDR2 (germline): ENHRY, SYGVKD. Trimming took 5 bases from V and 3 from J, leaving 8 bases between them. For the CDR3, the DNA is TGTGCCATCAGTCCAGGGGACAATCAGCCCCAGCATTTT. As protein: CAISPGDNQPQHF.

The J gene is TRBJ2-3, the V gene TRBV7-6, with D maybe TRBD2 (6 bases). Germline V gene lookup returns CDR1 SGHVS and CDR2 FNYEAQ. The CDR3 sequence is 18 residues long. V lost 1 base to trimming and J lost 2 bases, with 19 bases between them. The CDR3 DNA follows: TGTGCCAGCAGCTTAGGAGCCCGACAGAAGGGACTCACAGATACGCAGTATTTT. It is translated as CASSLGARQKGLTDTQYF.

CDR3 bases: TGTGCCAGCAGCCCCCGGGACAGGGACTATGGCTACACCTTC. Its translation is CASSPRDRDYGYTF. The gene calls are TRBV28 and TRBJ1-2, with TRBD1 matching over 9 bases. The ends lost 6 bases at V and 3 bases at J; junction bases unmatched: 5. This CDR3 has 14 amino acids. Germline values: CDR1 MDHEN, CDR2 SYDVKM.

This chain joins TRBV28 and TRBJ2-2; a possible D gene is TRBD2 (6 bases). Trimming removed 2 bases from V and 5 bases from J, with 12 bases in between. Germline lookup yields CDR1 MDHEN and CDR2 SYDVKM. The CDR3 is made up of 15 amino acids. The CDR3 region is CASSLGGGGTGELFF. CDR3 DNA: TGTGCCAGCAGTTTAGGGGGAGGAGGAACCGGGGAGCTGTTTTTT.

The table lists this clone with a count of one. The chain links TRBV4-1 to TRBJ2-1; TRBD2 agrees at 11 bases. The length of the CDR3 is 16 residues. CDR1 and CDR2 (germline): MGHRA, YSYEKL. J gave up 7 bases and V 0 bases, and 5 bases lay outside the gene matches. DNA for the CDR3: TGCGCCAGCAGCCAAGATAGACTAGCGGGAAGTAATGAGCAGTTCTTC. Translating it yields CASSQDRLAGSNEQFF.

The chain employs TRBV7-2 and TRBJ2-7; 10 bases line up with TRBD2. J was trimmed by 5 bases and V by 3 bases; bases with no gene match: 4. The CDR3 is 14 amino acids. From germline, CDR1 is SGHTA and CDR2 FQGNSA. CDR3 nucleotides: TGTGCCAGCAGCTTCTCTAGCGGGAGTAACGAGCAGTACTTC. Translated, it gives CASSFSSGSNEQYF.

The rearrangement joins TRBV20-1 to TRBJ1-2; D unclear. Germline V gene sequence: CDR1 DFQATT, CDR2 SNEGSKA (reference sequence). The CDR3 loop spans 11 amino acids. Trimming took 5 bases from V and 8 from J, leaving 12 bases between them. CDR3 protein: CSAVPVGGYTF. CDR3 nucleotides: TGCAGTGCTGTACCGGTGGGCGGCTACACCTTC.

The chain has TRBV4-2 and TRBJ2-5, with TRBD2 identical over 9 bases. The CDR3 extends over 16 amino acids. The germline V gene has CDR1 LGHNA and CDR2 YNFKEQ. The ends lost 0 bases at V and 4 bases at J; junction bases unmatched: 6. The CDR3 sequence: CASSQEPSGMVETQYF. The CDR3 DNA sequence: TGTGCCAGCAGCCAAGAACCTAGCGGGATGGTAGAGACCCAGTACTTC.

The rearrangement links TRBV12-5 to TRBJ2-1, with D maybe TRBD2 (6 bases). V was trimmed by 6 bases and J by 9 bases, leaving 12 bases between them. CDR1 and CDR2 from the germline V gene are LGHNT and FRNRAP. This CDR3 comprises 12 residues. This CDR3 reads CASGTSGFEQFF. CDR3 nucleotides: TGTGCTAGTGGAACAAGCGGGTTTGAGCAGTTCTTC.

The rearrangement joins TRBV10-2 to TRBJ2-4; 8 positions agree with TRBD2. Germline V gene sequence: CDR1 WSHSY, CDR2 SAAADI. CDR3 length equals 16 residues. V dropped 6 bases and J dropped 8; count of bases not matched to a gene: 15. CDR3 coding DNA: TGCGCCAGCAGGGGACTGTCGGGAGGGCCAGAGGACATTCAGTACTTC. Protein sequence: CASRGLSGGPEDIQYF.

This clone has just one count. The rearrangement links TRBV28 to TRBJ2-2; D ambiguous. The CDR3 loop spans 15 amino acids. V was trimmed by 7 bases and J by 5 bases, leaving 17 bases between them. Germline loops: CDR1 MDHEN, CDR2 SYDVKM. The DNA for the CDR3 is TGTGCCAGCACCAAAGGCTGGAGAAGAACCGGGGAGCTGTTTTTT. It translates to CASTKGWRRTGELFF. The full variable domain, with the rest looked up from reference TRBV28 and TRBJ2-2, is DVKVTQSSRYLVKRTGEKVFLECVQDMDHENMFWYRQDPGLGLRLIYFSYDVKMKEKGDIPEGYSVSREKKERFSLILESASTNQTSMYLCASTKGWRRTGELFFGEGSRLTVL.

This chain uses TRBV25-1 with TRBJ2-7; D perhaps matches TRBD1 (5 bases). Trimming took 4 bases from V and 2 from J, leaving 15 bases between them. Germline V gene data show CDR1 as MGHDK and CDR2 as SYGVNS. The CDR3 is 15 amino acids. The chain's CDR3 is CASSGQGSFAYEQYF. The CDR3 DNA follows: TGTGCCAGCAGTGGCCAGGGTAGTTTTGCCTACGAGCAGTACTTC.

This chain links TRBV4-1 with TRBJ2-7, with D possibly TRBD2 on 6 matching bases. CDR1 is MGHRA and CDR2 is YSYEKL in the germline V gene. The V end lost 1 base, the J end lost 6 bases, and 13 bases lay between the germline ends. The CDR3 spans 14 residues. Here the CDR3 reads CASSQVVGAGEQYF. CDR3 bases: TGCGCCAGCAGCCAAGTGGTGGGAGCGGGCGAGCAGTACTTC.

The chain joins TRBV5-1 to TRBJ2-5; D uncertain. CDR3 length: 11 residues. Deletions cut 6 bases from V and 4 bases from J, with 7 bases between. Germline CDR1 SGHRS, CDR2 YFSETQ. The CDR3 nucleotides are TGCGCCAGCACCACGGGAGAGACCCAGTACTTC. Encoded protein: CASTTGETQYF.